A single sample gave rise to the 19 T cell receptor beta chains below, sequenced in a study of blood T cell repertoires in COVID-19. The data were produced by immunoSEQ multiplex PCR, yet TCRdb's version contains in-frame clones alone and is incomplete. Of just over 250,000 clones detected, roughly 88% appear once; the ten largest clones hold about 9.4%. The specimen sequenced was peripheral blood. The source of these receptors is a woman aged 70-85 years with COVID-19, enrolled during active disease.

The chain couples TRBV3-1 (or the pseudogene TRBV3-2) to TRBJ1-1; D is unresolved. Germline V CDR1 and CDR2: LGHDT, YNNKEL (reference sequence). The CDR3 is 13 residues long. The V gene lost 4 bases and the J gene lost 5 bases, with 11 bases spanning the gap. DNA of the CDR3: TGTGCCAGCAGCCTGGGGTCGGGAACTGAAGCTTTCTTT. Translated, it gives CASSLGSGTEAFF.

The chain joins TRBV5-1 to TRBJ1-6, with a possible D match to TRBD1 (5 bases). Germline assignment: CDR1 SGHRS and CDR2 YFSETQ. CDR3 length equals 15 residues. V was clipped by 4 bases and J by 9 bases, with 17 bases between them. The CDR3 is CASSPGTPGGSPLHF. The CDR3 nucleotides are TGCGCCAGCAGCCCGGGGACGCCGGGGGGTTCACCCCTCCACTTT.

This chain connects TRBV28 to TRBJ2-2, with D possibly matching TRBD1 (5 bases). The CDR3 is 15 residues long. V was pared by 3 bases and J by 4 bases, with 12 bases between. Germline CDR1 and CDR2: MDHEN and SYDVKM. CDR3 residues: CASSLDTDGTGELFF. The CDR3 DNA is TGTGCCAGCAGTTTGGACACCGACGGCACCGGGGAGCTGTTTTTT.

The genes are TRBV30 and TRBJ1-3; D not certain. The CDR3 extends over 14 amino acids. Trimming stripped 2 bases from V and 0 bases from J, with 8 bases between. Germline loops: CDR1 GTSNPN, CDR2 SVGIG (reference sequence). CDR3 amino acids: CAWSLGSSGNTIYF. The CDR3 DNA is TGTGCCTGGAGTTTGGGGAGCTCTGGAAACACCATATATTTT. The full variable domain, completed using reference TRBV30 and TRBJ1-3, is SQTIHQWPATLVQPVGSPLSLECTVEGTSNPNLYWYRQAAGRGLQLLFYSVGIGQISSEVPQNLSASRPQDRQFILSSKKLLLSDSGFYLCAWSLGSSGNTIYFGEGSWLTVV.

This clone was counted once. CDR3 protein: CAGGRSGSPYNEQFF. In nucleotides, the CDR3 is TGTGCCGGGGGCAGAAGCGGGAGTCCCTACAATGAGCAGTTCTTC. The chain carries TRBV5-6 and TRBJ2-1; 8 positions match TRBD2. The CDR3 runs to 15 residues. With V trimmed by 10 bases and J by 2 bases, 11 bases remained unmatched. Germline-derived CDR1 and CDR2 are SGHDT and YYEEEE.

This chain joins TRBV5-4 and TRBJ2-7, with 10 bases matching TRBD1. This CDR3 spans 18 amino acids. Germline V gene data show CDR1 as SGHNT and CDR2 as YYREEE (reference sequence). Trimming at V came to 4 bases and at J to 4 bases, leaving 17 bases not matched to a gene. The CDR3 region has the DNA TGTGCCAGCAGCCGGGAGGGACAGGGGTCCCCCCATTTTTACGAGCAGTACTTC. Amino acid sequence: CASSREGQGSPHFYEQYF.

To note about this clone: Distinct nucleotide sequences in the sample also encode this CDR3. This chain uses TRBV29-1 with TRBJ1-1, with D uncertain. The V gene's germline CDR1 is SQVTM and CDR2 ANQGSEA. The CDR3 spans 13 residues. V lost 3 bases, J lost 2 bases, and 10 bases lay in between. The DNA of the CDR3 is TGCAGCGTTGAGAGGACTCTTAACACTGAAGCTTTCTTT. Translating it yields CSVERTLNTEAFF.

The rearrangement links TRBV5-3 to TRBJ1-5, with 10 bases identical to TRBD1. TRBV5-3 is reported as an ORF; its role is uncertain. The CDR3 runs to 18 residues. J gave up 1 base and V 6 bases, and 13 bases lay outside the gene matches. The CDR3 DNA reads as TGTGCCAGAATGGAGAATGGACAGGGGGGGAGGAGCAATCAGCCCCAGCATTTT. Translation: CARMENGQGGRSNQPQHF.

The genes are TRBV7-2 and TRBJ2-7; D not certain. CDR3 length equals 11 residues. Germline V CDR1 and CDR2: SGHTA, FQGNSA. The ends were cut back, 4 bases at V and 3 bases at J, with 4 bases in the middle. CDR3 residues: CASSSHYEQYF. The CDR3 coding sequence is TGTGCCAGCAGCTCCCACTACGAGCAGTACTTC.

This clone was counted a few times. The rearrangement joins TRBV10-3 to TRBJ2-1, with TRBD2 matching 15 bases. Trimming at V came to 5 bases and at J to 2 bases, leaving 4 bases not matched to a gene. This CDR3 comprises 17 residues. The germline gives CDR1 ENHRY, CDR2 SYGVKD. This CDR3 is CAISPGLAGGTYNEQFF. The CDR3 bases are TGTGCCATCAGTCCGGGACTAGCGGGAGGTACCTACAATGAGCAGTTCTTC.

The chain is built from TRBV6-6 and TRBJ1-4, with a possible D match to TRBD1 (5 bases). The CDR3 length is 15 residues. Trimming shortened V by 2 bases and J by 5 bases, and 12 bases separated the two germline ends. Per germline, CDR1 MNHNY and CDR2 SVGAGI (reference sequence). DNA of the CDR3: TGTGCCAGCAGTTACAAAGGGACTACGAATGAAAAACTGTTTTTT. Encoded protein: CASSYKGTTNEKLFF.

The V and J genes are TRBV29-1 and TRBJ1-3; D gene unclear. The CDR3 contains 14 residues. The V end lost 4 bases, the J end lost 3 bases, and 13 bases lay between the germline ends. Germline-derived CDR1 and CDR2 are SQVTM and ANQGSEA. This CDR3 reads CSVGRVQSGNTIYF. The CDR3, as DNA: TGCAGCGTTGGGAGGGTTCAAAGTGGAAACACCATATATTTT.

The genes are TRBV19 and TRBJ1-1; 7 bases are a match to TRBD1. Germline V lookup: CDR1 LNHDA, CDR2 SQIVND (reference sequence). With 7 bases clipped from V and 1 base from J, the junction kept 9 bases outside the gene matches. The CDR3 is 15 residues long. As DNA, the CDR3 is TGTGCCAGTATTGGACAGGACCCTCCGAACACTGAAGCTTTCTTT. Translated: CASIGQDPPNTEAFF.

V gene TRBV27 combines with J gene TRBJ1-4; 9 positions agree with TRBD1. The CDR3 totals 15 residues. V shed 4 bases and J 8 bases; nucleotides not matched to a gene: 8. Looked up from germline, CDR1 is MNHEY and CDR2 is SMNVEV (reference sequence). CDR3 sequence: CASSSWTGAGEKLFF. Here the CDR3 DNA reads TGTGCCAGCAGTTCGTGGACAGGGGCGGGAGAAAAACTGTTTTTT.

This chain connects TRBV30 to TRBJ2-1; D not certain. CDR1 and CDR2 from the germline V gene are GTSNPN and SVGIG (reference sequence). The CDR3 length is 12 residues. Trimming shortened V by 2 bases and J by 6 bases, and 8 bases separated the two germline ends. The CDR3 DNA reads TGTGCCTGGAGTTTCTTTTCCAATGAGCAGTTCTTC. Translating gives CAWSFFSNEQFF. Based on the CDR3 plus reference TRBV30 and TRBJ2-1, the full variable domain is SQTIHQWPATLVQPVGSPLSLECTVEGTSNPNLYWYRQAAGRGLQLLFYSVGIGQISSEVPQNLSASRPQDRQFILSSKKLLLSDSGFYLCAWSFFSNEQFFGPGTRLTVL.

The genes are TRBV7-3 and TRBJ2-7; 7 positions agree with TRBD2. The CDR3 contains 15 residues. Germline CDR1 and CDR2: SGHTA and FQGTGA. J was trimmed by 3 bases and V by 2 bases; bases with no gene match: 7. CDR3 nucleotides: TGTGCCAGCAGCTTACCATCCCGGGAGGTCTACGAGCAGTACTTC. Translating gives CASSLPSREVYEQYF.

V is TRBV30 and J is TRBJ1-4; D ambiguous. Germline V CDR1 and CDR2: GTSNPN, SVGIG (reference sequence). Trimming shortened V by 2 bases and J by 7 bases, and 8 bases separated the two germline ends. There are 12 residues in the CDR3. In DNA form, the CDR3 reads TGTGCCTGGAGTCCGACATTTGAAAAACTGTTTTTT. The encoded protein is CAWSPTFEKLFF. The whole variable domain, filled in from reference TRBV30 and TRBJ1-4, reads SQTIHQWPATLVQPVGSPLSLECTVEGTSNPNLYWYRQAAGRGLQLLFYSVGIGQISSEVPQNLSASRPQDRQFILSSKKLLLSDSGFYLCAWSPTFEKLFFGSGTQLSVL.

The chain employs TRBV6-4 and TRBJ1-6; 7 nucleotides align to TRBD1. The CDR3 is 13 amino acids. The V gene's germline CDR1 is MRHNA and CDR2 SNTAGT. After removal of 7 bases from V and 5 bases from J, the junction contained 2 bases not matched to a gene. The CDR3 region is CASKDRDNSPLHF. CDR3 DNA: TGTGCCAGCAAAGACAGGGATAATTCACCCCTCCACTTT.

The chain has TRBV7-9 and TRBJ2-1; TRBD2 is a possible D gene (5 bases). The V and J ends lost 0 bases and 15 bases respectively, with 18 bases between them. Germline lookup yields CDR1 SEHNR and CDR2 FQNEAQ (reference sequence). The CDR3 totals 14 residues. For the CDR3, the DNA is TGTGCCAGCAGCTTAGCGAGTCTAGCAAATTTGGCGTTCTTC. Residues: CASSLASLANLAFF.